Listed below are T cell receptor beta chains from one sample, sequenced in a study of cytomegalovirus exposure and HLA in healthy donors. The assay was immunoSEQ multiplex PCR, and TCRdb's table has in-frame clones only and misses some. The data hold nearly 100,000 clones, with 9.4% observed a single time. Material for sequencing was PBMCs. Receptor source: a man aged 50 or older in good health and CMV-seropositive. The CDR3 runs from the conserved cysteine through the conserved F or W. The order of the fields is clone size, D gene, J gene, V gene, CDR3 protein, CDR3 DNA. The D gene is left open where the match is weak. Some rows have no size entry. The others give once, few or many, or a class for an expanded clone.

>few|NA|TRBJ2-1|TRBV11-2
CASSLVAGSYNEQFF
TGTGCCAGCAGCTTAGTCGCGGGCTCCTACAATGAGCAGTTCTTC
>few|TRBD2|TRBJ2-3|TRBV30
CAWSAIHLAGGAATDTQYF
TGTGCCTGGAGTGCTATTCATCTAGCGGGAGGAGCTGCCACAGATACGCAGTATTTT
>few|NA|TRBJ1-2|TRBV4-1
CASSQGTYNYGYTF
TGCGCCAGCAGCCAAGGGACTTATAACTATGGCTACACCTTC
>NA|TRBD2|TRBJ2-7|TRBV6-6
CASSYSGLAGGEQYF
TGTGCCAGCAGTTACTCAGGACTAGCGGGAGGCGAGCAGTACTTC
>NA|TRBD1|TRBJ2-7|TRBV7-2
CASSVTGTDSYEQYF
TGTGCCAGCAGCGTAACCGGGACAGACTCCTACGAGCAGTACTTC
>few|NA|TRBJ1-6|TRBV30
CAWGAGWGNSPLHF
TGTGCCTGGGGGGCAGGGTGGGGAAATTCACCCCTCCACTTT
>NA|TRBD1|TRBJ1-5|TRBV12-5
CASGLKTGGGQPQHF
TGTGCTAGTGGTTTGAAGACAGGGGGCGGTCAGCCCCAGCATTTT
>NA|TRBD2|TRBJ2-3|TRBV6-1
CASSGRAGGRTDTQYF
TGTGCCAGCAGTGGGAGGGCGGGAGGGCGTACAGATACGCAGTATTTT
>NA|TRBD2|TRBJ2-3|TRBV10-3
CAIGSGEDTQYF
TGTGCCATCGGGAGCGGGGAAGATACGCAGTATTTT
>few|TRBD2|TRBJ2-7|TRBV9
CASSVGAGGYEQYF
TGTGCCAGCAGCGTAGGAGCGGGAGGCTACGAGCAGTACTTC
>NA|NA|TRBJ2-3|TRBV5-1
CASSSFTDTQYF
TGCGCCAGCAGCTCGTTCACAGATACGCAGTATTTT
>few|TRBD1|TRBJ1-2|TRBV28
CASSARDRGYTF
TGTGCCAGCAGCGCGCGGGACAGGGGCTACACCTTC
>few|TRBD2|TRBJ2-7|TRBV5-1
CASRLGAGVSYEQYF
TGCGCCAGCAGATTAGGCGCGGGAGTCTCCTACGAGCAGTACTTC
>NA|NA|TRBJ1-2|TRBV7-8
CASSLSGRGYTF
TGTGCCAGCAGCTTATCCGGGAGAGGCTACACCTTC
>NA|NA|TRBJ1-2|TRBV29-1
CSVASGNGYGYTF
TGCAGCGTTGCTTCAGGGAATGGGTATGGCTACACCTTC
>few|NA|TRBJ2-6|TRBV5-1
CASKSGNSGANVLTF
TGCGCCAGCAAGTCGGGGAACTCTGGGGCCAACGTCCTGACTTTC
>NA|NA|TRBJ1-1|TRBV30
CAWSGGKTEAFF
TGTGCCTGGAGTGGAGGGAAGACTGAAGCTTTCTTT
>few|TRBD1|TRBJ1-1|TRBV4-2
CASSPEEGARGEAFF
TGTGCCAGCAGCCCAGAGGAGGGGGCGCGAGGTGAAGCTTTCTTT
>few|TRBD1|TRBJ2-7|TRBV5-6
CASSLDTGGYEQYF
TGTGCCAGCAGCTTGGATACAGGGGGCTACGAGCAGTACTTC
>NA|TRBD2|TRBJ2-1|TRBV4-2
CASSQAWTSGRGEQFF
TGTGCCAGCAGCCAAGCTTGGACTAGCGGGAGAGGGGAGCAGTTCTTC
>few|NA|TRBJ2-4|TRBV9
CASSFLPYGRANIQYF
TGTGCCAGCAGCTTCCTCCCGTACGGGAGAGCAAACATTCAGTACTTC
>NA|TRBD2|TRBJ2-5|TRBV6-5
CASRQAGGPQETQYF
TGTGCCAGCAGACAAGCGGGAGGCCCCCAAGAGACCCAGTACTTC
>NA|TRBD1|TRBJ1-2|TRBV7-6
CASRRLSQGADSDGYTF
TGTGCCAGCAGACGTTTGTCCCAGGGGGCTGACAGCGATGGCTACACCTTC
>NA|NA|TRBJ2-1|TRBV7-3
CASSLFGGLGASSYNEQFF
TGTGCCAGCAGCTTATTTGGCGGTTTGGGGGCAAGCTCCTACAATGAGCAGTTCTTC
>few|TRBD2|TRBJ2-3|TRBV7-9
CATKSGSGSDTQYF
TGTGCCACCAAAAGCGGGAGTGGCTCAGATACGCAGTATTTT
>NA|TRBD1|TRBJ2-1|TRBV28
CASNLVDRGKGEQFF
TGTGCCAGCAACCTCGTGGACAGGGGGAAGGGTGAGCAGTTCTTC
>NA|NA|TRBJ1-5|TRBV19
CASSIGQTNQPQHF
TGTGCCAGTAGTATCGGACAGACCAATCAGCCCCAGCATTTT
>NA|NA|TRBJ2-1|TRBV4-1
CASSPSAAGTYNEQFF
TGCGCCAGCAGCCCCAGCGCCGCCGGAACCTACAATGAGCAGTTCTTC
>NA|NA|TRBJ2-2|TRBV28
CASSSAGARGTGELFF
TGTGCCAGCAGTTCGGCGGGGGCCCGTGGCACCGGGGAGCTGTTTTTT
>NA|NA|TRBJ2-1|TRBV5-6
CASSLRLGLNEQFF
TGTGCCAGCAGCTTGAGGCTAGGTCTCAATGAGCAGTTCTTC
>few|TRBD1|TRBJ1-5|TRBV30
CAWSPGGGNQPQHF
TGTGCCTGGAGTCCAGGGGGCGGCAATCAGCCCCAGCATTTT
>NA|NA|TRBJ2-3|TRBV6-1
CASSVHQGKVADTQYF
TGTGCCAGCAGTGTTCACCAGGGTAAGGTGGCAGATACGCAGTATTTT
>NA|NA|TRBJ1-3|TRBV25-1
CASSEGRQSSGNTIYF
TGTGCCAGCAGTGAGGGAAGACAGAGCTCTGGAAACACCATATATTTT
>few|TRBD1|TRBJ2-7|TRBV27
CASSLTGDSYEQYF
TGTGCCAGCAGTTTAACAGGGGATTCCTACGAGCAGTACTTC
>few|NA|TRBJ2-6|TRBV27
CASSSVAGANVLTF
TGTGCCAGCAGTTCCGTTGCTGGGGCCAACGTCCTGACTTTC
>NA|TRBD1|TRBJ2-7|TRBV5-1
CASSLGQAREQYF
TGCGCCAGCAGCTTAGGACAGGCCCGCGAGCAGTACTTC
>few|TRBD2|TRBJ2-7|TRBV4-1
CASSGTSYEQYF
TGCGCCAGCAGCGGGACTAGCTACGAGCAGTACTTC
>few|NA|TRBJ2-2|TRBV15
CATSRDKVSGHTGELFF
TGTGCCACCAGCAGAGACAAGGTTAGCGGACACACCGGGGAGCTGTTTTTT
>few|TRBD2|TRBJ2-5|TRBV5-6
CASSRGLAEETQYF
TGTGCCAGCAGCCGCGGACTAGCGGAAGAGACCCAGTACTTC
>few|TRBD2|TRBJ2-7|TRBV30
CAWSVFGGRVDEQYF
TGTGCCTGGAGTGTATTCGGCGGGAGGGTCGACGAGCAGTACTTC
>few|NA|TRBJ1-1|TRBV5-6
CASTRRSVVNTEAFF
TGTGCCAGCACCCGGCGGTCGGTTGTGAACACTGAAGCTTTCTTT
>NA|TRBD1|TRBJ2-7|TRBV30
CAWTRGQEYEQYF
TGTGCCTGGACCAGGGGGCAGGAGTACGAGCAGTACTTC
>NA|NA|TRBJ2-7|TRBV5-1
CASSLGRDEQYF
TGCGCCAGCAGCTTGGGACGGGACGAGCAGTACTTC
>medium-sized|TRBD1|TRBJ2-5|TRBV6-6
CASSTGVKTQYF
TGTGCCAGCAGCACAGGGGTGAAGACCCAGTACTTC
>NA|TRBD1|TRBJ2-5|TRBV9
CASSLGGQGDETQYF
TGTGCCAGCAGCCTAGGGGGACAGGGGGATGAGACCCAGTACTTC
>NA|NA|TRBJ2-5|TRBV28
CASSLLARATQETQYF
TGTGCCAGCAGTTTACTAGCGCGCGCGACACAAGAGACCCAGTACTTC
>NA|TRBD1|TRBJ1-1|TRBV7-9
CASKGDRPNTEAFF
TGTGCTAGCAAGGGGGACAGGCCGAACACTGAAGCTTTCTTT
>NA|TRBD1|TRBJ1-2|TRBV5-5
CASSTGTGDPWNYGYTF
TGTGCCAGCAGCACCGGGACAGGGGATCCTTGGAACTATGGCTACACCTTC
>NA|TRBD2|TRBJ2-3|TRBV7-2
CASSLGPPRAGADTQYF
TGTGCCAGCAGCTTAGGACCCCCCCGGGCGGGAGCAGATACGCAGTATTTT
>NA|NA|TRBJ2-3|TRBV18
CASSRLEGTQYF
TGTGCCAGCTCACGACTAGAGGGTACGCAGTATTTT
>NA|NA|TRBJ2-5|TRBV2
CASGRTRETQYF
TGTGCCAGCGGGAGGACCAGGGAGACCCAGTACTTC
>NA|NA|TRBJ2-2|TRBV28
CASSLPGVGELFF
TGTGCCAGCAGTTTACCAGGGGTCGGGGAGCTGTTTTTT
>few|TRBD1|TRBJ2-3|TRBV4-1
CASSLGQGVADTQYF
TGCGCCAGCAGCCTTGGACAGGGGGTCGCAGATACGCAGTATTTT
>few|TRBD1|TRBJ1-2|TRBV27
CASSLRGTGGDQNGYTF
TGTGCCAGCAGTTTACGGGGGACAGGGGGCGATCAGAATGGCTACACCTTC
>few|NA|TRBJ2-3|TRBV6-1
CASSEMGAGTQYF
TGTGCCAGCAGTGAGATGGGGGCAGGCACGCAGTATTTT